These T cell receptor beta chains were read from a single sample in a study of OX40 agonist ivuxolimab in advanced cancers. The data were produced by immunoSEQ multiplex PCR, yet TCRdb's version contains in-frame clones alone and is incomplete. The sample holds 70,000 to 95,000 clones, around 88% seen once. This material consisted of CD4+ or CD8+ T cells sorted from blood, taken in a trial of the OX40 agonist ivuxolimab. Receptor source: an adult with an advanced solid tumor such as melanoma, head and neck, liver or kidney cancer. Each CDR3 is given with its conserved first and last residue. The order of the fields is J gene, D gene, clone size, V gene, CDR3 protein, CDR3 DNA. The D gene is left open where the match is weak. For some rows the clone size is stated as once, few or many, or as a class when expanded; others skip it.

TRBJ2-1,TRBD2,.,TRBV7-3,CASSLGLAGPNEQFF,TGTGCCAGCAGCTTGGGACTAGCGGGTCCCAATGAGCAGTTCTTC
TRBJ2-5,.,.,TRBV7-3,CASSFKAPGGETQYF,TGTGCCAGCAGCTTTAAAGCCCCCGGTGGGGAGACCCAGTACTTC
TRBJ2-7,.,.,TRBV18,CASSPSGTSYEQYF,TGTGCCAGCTCACCTTCAGGGACCTCCTACGAGCAGTACTTC
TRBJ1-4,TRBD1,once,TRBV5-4,CASSSSDRADGEKLFF,TGTGCCAGCAGCTCCTCGGACAGGGCGGATGGCGAAAAACTGTTTTTT
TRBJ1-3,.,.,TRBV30,CAWRSGTIGSNTIYF,TGTGCCTGGAGATCTGGGACCATTGGAAGTAACACCATATATTTT
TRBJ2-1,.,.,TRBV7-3,CASSSKGPSYNEQFF,TGTGCCAGCAGCTCCAAGGGCCCCTCTTACAATGAGCAGTTCTTC
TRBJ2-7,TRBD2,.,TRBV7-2,CASSLGSGLAVYEQYF,TGTGCCAGCAGCTTAGGTTCGGGACTAGCGGTTTACGAGCAGTACTTC
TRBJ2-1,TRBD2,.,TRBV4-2,CASSSYFGLAGGPSNEQFF,TGTGCCAGCAGCTCTTACTTTGGACTAGCGGGAGGGCCTAGCAATGAGCAGTTCTTC
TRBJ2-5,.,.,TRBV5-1,CASSAQETQYF,TGCGCCAGCAGCGCTCAAGAGACCCAGTACTTC
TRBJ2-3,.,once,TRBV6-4,CASSLEASTDTQYF,TGTGCCAGCAGTCTTGAGGCTAGCACAGATACGCAGTATTTT
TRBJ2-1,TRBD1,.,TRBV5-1,CASSLAGTGYNEQFF,TGCGCCAGCAGCTTGGCCGGGACAGGCTACAATGAGCAGTTCTTC
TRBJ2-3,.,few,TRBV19,CASSTRTQGDTQYF,TGTGCCAGTAGTACACGGACCCAGGGGGATACGCAGTATTTT
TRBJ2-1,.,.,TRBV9,CASSVDGVDSYNEQFF,TGTGCCAGCAGCGTAGATGGGGTGGACTCCTACAATGAGCAGTTCTTC
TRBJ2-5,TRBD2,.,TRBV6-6,CASSPGTSVGKTQYF,TGTGCCAGCAGCCCCGGGACTAGCGTGGGTAAGACCCAGTACTTC
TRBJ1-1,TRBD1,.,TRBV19,CASNYRGESEAFF,TGTGCCAGTAACTACAGGGGCGAGAGTGAAGCTTTCTTT
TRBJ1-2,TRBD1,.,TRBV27,CASSRDRAGNGYTF,TGTGCCAGCAGCCGGGACAGGGCAGGCAATGGCTACACCTTC
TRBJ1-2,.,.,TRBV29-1,CSVEKTQAIYEGYTF,TGCAGCGTCGAGAAGACCCAGGCGATCTATGAAGGCTACACCTTC
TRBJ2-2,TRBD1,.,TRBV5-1,CASSLAGTVGTGELFF,TGCGCCAGCAGCTTGGCCGGGACAGTAGGCACCGGGGAGCTGTTTTTT
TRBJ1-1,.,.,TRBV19,CASSYPGRANTEAFF,TGTGCCAGTAGTTACCCCGGAAGGGCAAACACTGAAGCTTTCTTT
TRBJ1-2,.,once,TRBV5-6,CASSSGPPRGYTF,TGTGCCAGCAGCTCAGGACCACCTAGAGGCTACACCTTC
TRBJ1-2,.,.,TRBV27,CASSFGQRYGYTF,TGTGCCAGCAGTTTCGGACAGCGCTATGGCTACACCTTC
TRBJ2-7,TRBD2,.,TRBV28,CASSLSGTGGHEQYF,TGTGCCAGCAGTTTAAGTGGGACGGGGGGACACGAGCAGTACTTC
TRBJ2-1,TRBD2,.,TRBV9,CASRPRTSGNDNEQFF,TGTGCCAGCAGACCACGAACTAGCGGGAACGACAATGAGCAGTTCTTC
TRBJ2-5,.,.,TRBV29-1,CSAARQETQYF,TGCAGCGCAGCTAGGCAAGAGACCCAGTACTTC
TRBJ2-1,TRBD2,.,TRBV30,CAWSAAAGVFREQFF,TGTGCCTGGAGTGCAGCGGCGGGAGTATTTCGTGAGCAGTTCTTC
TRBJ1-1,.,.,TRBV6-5,CASSYGSAQKAFF,TGTGCCAGCAGTTACGGGTCCGCGCAGAAGGCTTTCTTT
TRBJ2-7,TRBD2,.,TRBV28,CASSLSGSSYEQYF,TGTGCCAGCAGTTTAAGCGGGAGCTCCTACGAGCAGTACTTC
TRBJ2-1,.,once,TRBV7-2,CASSLRLAGPRGHNEQFF,TGTGCCAGCAGCTTACGGCTAGCGGGACCCAGGGGGCACAATGAGCAGTTCTTC
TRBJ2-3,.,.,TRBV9,CASSRDTTDTQYF,TGTGCCAGCAGCCGGGACACCACAGATACGCAGTATTTT
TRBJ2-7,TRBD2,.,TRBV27,CASSAMTSGSLTPYF,TGTGCCAGCAGTGCCATGACTAGCGGGAGCCTTACGCCGTACTTC
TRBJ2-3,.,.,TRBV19,CASSPWRTLDTQYF,TGTGCCAGTAGTCCCTGGAGGACTTTAGATACGCAGTATTTT
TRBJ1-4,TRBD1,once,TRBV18,CASSPAGQGGEKLFF,TGTGCCAGCTCCCCAGCGGGACAGGGAGGTGAAAAACTGTTTTTT
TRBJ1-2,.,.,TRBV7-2,CASSFTDREVYGYTF,TGTGCCAGCAGCTTTACCGACCGGGAAGTATATGGCTACACCTTC
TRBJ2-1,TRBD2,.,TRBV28,CASSRFLRTSGNNEQFF,TGTGCCAGCAGCCGATTCCTTCGGACTAGCGGGAACAATGAGCAGTTCTTC
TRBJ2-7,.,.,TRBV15,CATSLMADNEQYF,TGTGCCACCAGCTTGATGGCCGACAACGAGCAGTACTTC
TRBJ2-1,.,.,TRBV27,CASSIRPVGVDYEQFF,TGTGCCAGCAGTATCCGTCCCGTTGGGGTGGATTATGAGCAGTTCTTC
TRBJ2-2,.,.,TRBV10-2,CASDGGGGELFF,TGCGCCAGCGATGGGGGAGGCGGGGAGCTGTTTTTT
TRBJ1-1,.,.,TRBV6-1,CASTKRGVEEAFF,TGTGCCAGCACCAAGCGGGGGGTGGAAGAAGCTTTCTTT
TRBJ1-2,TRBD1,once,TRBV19,CASSSEQGALYGYTF,TGTGCCAGTAGTTCAGAACAGGGGGCCCTCTATGGCTACACCTTC
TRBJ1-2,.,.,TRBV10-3,CAINGQSLVNYGYTF,TGTGCCATCAACGGACAGTCTCTCGTTAACTATGGCTACACCTTC
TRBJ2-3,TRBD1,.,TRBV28,CATQGQGYDTQYF,TGTGCCACACAGGGACAGGGCTATGATACGCAGTATTTT
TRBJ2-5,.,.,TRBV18,CASSPSPPAGETQYF,TGTGCCAGCTCACCTTCCCCCCCGGCCGGGGAGACCCAGTACTTC
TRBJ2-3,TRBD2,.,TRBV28,CASHGLAGIRDTQYF,TGTGCCAGCCATGGACTAGCGGGAATACGCGATACGCAGTATTTT
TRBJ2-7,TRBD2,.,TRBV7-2,CASTPGTSKRRQYF,TGTGCCAGCACCCCCGGGACTAGCAAAAGGAGGCAGTACTTC
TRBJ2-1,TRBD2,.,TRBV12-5,CASSGGGYNEQFF,TGTGCTAGTTCCGGGGGGGGTTACAATGAGCAGTTCTTC
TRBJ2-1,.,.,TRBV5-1,CASSSLTRDEQFF,TGCGCCAGCAGCTCGCTTACACGAGATGAGCAGTTCTTC
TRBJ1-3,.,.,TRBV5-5,CASSLGAGSGNTIYF,TGTGCCAGCAGCTTGGGGGCAGGGTCTGGAAACACCATATATTTT
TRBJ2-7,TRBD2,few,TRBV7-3,CASSSGLAGFYEQYF,TGTGCCAGCAGCTCGGGACTAGCGGGATTCTACGAGCAGTACTTC
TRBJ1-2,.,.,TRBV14,CASSQEEWGHGYTF,TGTGCCAGCAGCCAAGAAGAATGGGGGCATGGCTACACCTTC
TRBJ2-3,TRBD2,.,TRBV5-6,CASSSSPRAGVADTQYF,TGTGCCAGCAGCTCCTCCCCAAGGGCGGGAGTCGCAGATACGCAGTATTTT
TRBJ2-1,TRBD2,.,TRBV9,CASSVRLAGVLNEQFF,TGTGCCAGCAGCGTCCGACTAGCGGGAGTGTTGAATGAGCAGTTCTTC
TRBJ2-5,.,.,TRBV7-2,CASSLPRPETQYF,TGTGCCAGCAGCTTACCCAGGCCAGAGACCCAGTACTTC
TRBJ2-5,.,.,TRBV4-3,CASSQEGSRGETQYF,TGCGCCAGCAGCCAAGAGGGGTCGCGAGGAGAGACCCAGTACTTC
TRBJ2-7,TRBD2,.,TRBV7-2,CASSSGLAGVEQYF,TGTGCCAGCAGCTCGGGACTAGCGGGAGTCGAGCAGTACTTC
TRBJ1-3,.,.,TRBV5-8,CASVQGFGNTIYF,TGTGCCAGCGTGCAGGGGTTCGGAAACACCATATATTTT
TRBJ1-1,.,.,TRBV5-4,CASSWSGDTEAFF,TGTGCCAGCAGCTGGTCCGGGGACACTGAAGCTTTCTTT
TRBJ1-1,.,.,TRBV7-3,CASSPGMGTEAFF,TGTGCCAGCAGCCCCGGGATGGGCACTGAAGCTTTCTTT
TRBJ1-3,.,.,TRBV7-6,CASSLRTANSGNTIYF,TGTGCCAGCAGCCTCAGGACGGCAAACTCTGGAAACACCATATATTTT